The clone carrying this T cell receptor (beta chain) occurred a few times. Repertoires were generated with immunoSEQ multiplex PCR, while TCRdb's copy carries only in-frame clones and drops some. The data contain about 130,000 clones, over 80% of them singletons. The data were taken from a study of cytomegalovirus exposure and HLA in healthy donors. For the study at large: It was reported in a later analysis that the same platform had been used for the 90 to 150 validation repertoires as for the roughly 710 first-cohort repertoires.

V lost 1 base to trimming and J lost 6 bases; unmatched junction nucleotides: 4. The germline V gene has CDR1 LNHNV and CDR2 YYDKDF (reference sequence). This CDR3 region has 15 residues. V is TRBV15 and J is TRBJ1-5; TRBD1 matches 9 bases. Sequenced input: PBMCs. The sequence was obtained from a woman aged 25 to 39 in good health and CMV-seropositive. CDR3 sequence (DNA): TGTGCCACCAGCAGAGCTGGACAGGGGACTCAGCCCCAGCATTTT. Encoded protein: CATSRAGQGTQPQHF.